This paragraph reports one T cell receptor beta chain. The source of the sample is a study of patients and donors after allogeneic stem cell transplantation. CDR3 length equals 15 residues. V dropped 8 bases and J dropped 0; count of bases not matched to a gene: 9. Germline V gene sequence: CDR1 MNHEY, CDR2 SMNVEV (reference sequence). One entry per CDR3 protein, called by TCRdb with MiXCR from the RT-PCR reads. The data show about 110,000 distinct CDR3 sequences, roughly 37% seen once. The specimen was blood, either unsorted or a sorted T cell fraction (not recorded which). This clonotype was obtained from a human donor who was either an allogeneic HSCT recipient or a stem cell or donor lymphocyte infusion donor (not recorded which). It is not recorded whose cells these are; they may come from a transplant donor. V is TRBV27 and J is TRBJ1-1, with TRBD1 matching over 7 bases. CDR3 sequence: CASGKTGRVNTEAFF. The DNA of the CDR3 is TGTGCCAGCGGTAAGACAGGGAGGGTGAACACTGAAGCTTTCTTT.